This TCR beta chain came from a study of shared clonotypes between healthy human individuals. The V gene's germline CDR1 is MNHEY and CDR2 SMNVEV (reference sequence). The CDR3 has 15 residues. V was pared by 5 bases and J by 6 bases, with 19 bases between. Profiled with immunoSEQ multiplex PCR; TCRdb holds only in-frame clones, not every one. The sample gives about 820,000 clones, almost 95% of which show up once; more than 20% is in the top ten. The naive CD8 subset, CD45RO-negative cells positively selected for CCR7, excluded terminally differentiated effector memory CD45RA+ cells. This receptor was taken from a man aged 25 to 40 in good health. Sequences were obtained from naive CD8+ T cells sorted from blood. The chain recombines TRBV27 with TRBJ1-2; tentative D call: TRBD1 (6 bases). This CDR3 is CASSTIRGGAHGYTF. CDR3 DNA: TGTGCCAGCAGTACTATCCGTGGGGGGGCGCATGGCTACACCTTC.